This passage covers 8 T cell receptor beta chains from one sample sequenced in a study of early T cells in non-severe SARS-CoV-2 infection. TCRdb itself ran the 5' RACE reads through MiXCR, one entry per CDR3 protein. The table records 90,000 to 100,000 distinct CDR3 sequences, 13% of them present only once. Sequenced: whole blood. These receptor sequences come from an adult who was a healthcare worker with PCR-confirmed SARS-CoV-2 infection or an uninfected control (not recorded which).

This clonotype came up a few times. This chain uses TRBV18 with TRBJ2-3; D may be TRBD1 (5 bases). Trimming shortened V by 6 bases and J by 0 bases, and 19 bases separated the two germline ends. Germline V gene lookup returns CDR1 KGHSH and CDR2 LQKENI. The CDR3 loop spans 17 amino acids. CDR3 nucleotide sequence: TGTGCCAGCTCTAAGACCTACGACAGCGCTAGCACAGATACGCAGTATTTT. Amino acids: CASSKTYDSASTDTQYF.

Many counts were recorded for this clonotype. The chain combines TRBV11-2 with TRBJ1-3; D is ambiguous. V gave up 3 bases and J gave up 2 bases, with 11 bases separating them. Germline CDR1 SGHAT, CDR2 FQNNGV. The CDR3 totals 15 residues. The CDR3 here is CASSFIDTTGNTIYF. The CDR3 DNA reads as TGTGCCAGCAGCTTCATAGACACTACTGGAAACACCATATATTTT.

This clonotype has ten or more counts. V and J are TRBV20-1 and TRBJ2-3; the match to TRBD2 covers 11 bases. Germline assignment: CDR1 DFQATT and CDR2 SNEGSKA (reference sequence). V gave up 4 bases and J gave up 2 bases; unmatched junction bases: 5. CDR3 length: 15 amino acids. The CDR3 nucleotides are TGCAGTGCTAAGCTAGCGGGGGGATACACAGATACGCAGTATTTT. It is translated as CSAKLAGGYTDTQYF.

The gene calls are TRBV7-6 and TRBJ2-3; 7 bases match TRBD2. The CDR3 runs 19 residues. Germline-derived CDR1 and CDR2 are SGHVS and FNYEAQ. J lost 4 bases, V lost 4 bases, and 20 bases had no gene match. CDR3 bases: TGTGCCAGCAGCTCCTGGCCGACTGTGCCAGCGGGGATGGCAGATACGCAGTATTTT. Translated: CASSSWPTVPAGMADTQYF.

This clonotype was counted at least ten times. The chain couples TRBV28 to TRBJ1-2; D not resolved. Per the germline V gene, CDR1 is MDHEN and CDR2 is SYDVKM. Deletions cut 6 bases from V and 3 bases from J, with 11 bases between. This CDR3 spans 13 amino acids. For the CDR3, the DNA is TGTGCCAGCAGCCCCCAGACGTACTATGGCTACACCTTC. It specifies CASSPQTYYGYTF.

The gene calls are TRBV29-1 and TRBJ2-5; D call uncertain. This CDR3 is built from 13 residues. Germline CDR1 reads SQVTM; CDR2 reads ANQGSEA. Trimming shortened V by 4 bases and J by 5 bases, and 14 bases separated the two germline ends. The CDR3 DNA reads TGCAGCGTTGTTTCAGGCTACGGGGAGACCCAGTACTTC. Translation gives CSVVSGYGETQYF.

There are a few counts of this clonotype. This chain links TRBV20-1 with TRBJ2-1, with 12 bases fitting TRBD1. Per the germline V gene, CDR1 is DFQATT and CDR2 is SNEGSKA (reference sequence). The CDR3 spans 15 residues. Germline trimming cut 2 bases from V and 12 bases from J; bases unmatched to any gene: 11. The CDR3 coding sequence is TGCAGTGCTAGATATCCGGGACAGGGGGCGAACTCGCAGTTCTTC. Translated, it gives CSARYPGQGANSQFF.

This clonotype was seen at least ten times. The chain recombines TRBV7-6 with TRBJ1-2, with D possibly being TRBD1 (6 bases). The germline gives CDR1 SGHVS, CDR2 FNYEAQ. Trimming took off 1 base at V and 3 bases at J, with 9 bases between the two ends. The CDR3 covers 14 residues. This chain's CDR3 is CASSLGGGYYGYTF. The CDR3 coding sequence is TGTGCCAGCAGCTTAGGAGGGGGGTACTATGGCTACACCTTC. The variable domain in full, completed from reference TRBV7-6 and TRBJ1-2, reads GAGVSQSPRYKVTKRGQDVALRCDPISGHVSLYWYRQALGQGPEFLTYFNYEAQQDKSGLPNDRFSAERPEGSISTLTIQRTEQRDSAMYRCASSLGGGYYGYTFGSGTRLTVV.